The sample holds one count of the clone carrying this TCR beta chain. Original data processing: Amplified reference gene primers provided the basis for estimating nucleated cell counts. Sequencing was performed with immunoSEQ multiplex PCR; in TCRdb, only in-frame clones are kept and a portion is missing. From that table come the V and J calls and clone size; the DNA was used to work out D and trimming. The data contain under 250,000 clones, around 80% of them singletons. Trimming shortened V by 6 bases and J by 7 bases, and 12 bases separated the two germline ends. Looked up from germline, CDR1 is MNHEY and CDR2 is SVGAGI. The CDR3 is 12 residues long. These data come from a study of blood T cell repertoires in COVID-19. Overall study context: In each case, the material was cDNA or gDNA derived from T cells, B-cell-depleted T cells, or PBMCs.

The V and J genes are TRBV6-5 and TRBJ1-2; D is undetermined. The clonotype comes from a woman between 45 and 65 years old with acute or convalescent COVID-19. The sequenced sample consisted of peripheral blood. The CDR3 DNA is TGTGCCAGCAGCTACGCCATCGGTGGCTACACCTTC. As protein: CASSYAIGGYTF.